The source of this TCR beta chain is a study of tumor-infiltrating lymphocytes in primary liver carcinoma. Overall study: Spanning 4.2 to 10 cm, the tumors were T1-T3 N0M0.

Total RNA and DNA came together from 20-30 mg of bulk tissue without cell sorting. Samples came from superior, inferior, lateral poles and tumor centre. Germline V gives CDR1 MDHEN, CDR2 SYDVKM. With 4 bases clipped from V and 8 bases from J, the junction kept 11 bases outside the gene matches. CDR3 length equals 15 residues. A primer matching the constant region was used to make TCR beta cDNA from approximately 0.45 ug of total RNA. What produced the TCR beta libraries was three nested multiplex PCR rounds using slightly modified ARM-PCR. It was with TRBV1-TRBV30 forward primers and a C-beta reverse primer that the first two PCR rounds were run, at roughly 10 cycles each. TCRdb fed the multiplex PCR reads into MiXCR, producing one record per CDR3 protein. Among approximately 120,000 distinct CDR3 sequences listed, 50% to 80% were seen once.

This TCR came from a woman aged 55-75 years with primary liver carcinoma and hepatitis B virus infection. Material for sequencing was liver tumor tissue from sampling region 3. Documented subset: tumor region T3, left-lateral pole. V gene TRBV28 combines with J gene TRBJ2-3, with 8 bases aligning to TRBD1. Here the CDR3 DNA reads TGTGCCAGCAGTTCAGGGGGCGCCGGCGCAGCTACGCAGTATTTT. Its protein product is CASSSGGAGAATQYF.